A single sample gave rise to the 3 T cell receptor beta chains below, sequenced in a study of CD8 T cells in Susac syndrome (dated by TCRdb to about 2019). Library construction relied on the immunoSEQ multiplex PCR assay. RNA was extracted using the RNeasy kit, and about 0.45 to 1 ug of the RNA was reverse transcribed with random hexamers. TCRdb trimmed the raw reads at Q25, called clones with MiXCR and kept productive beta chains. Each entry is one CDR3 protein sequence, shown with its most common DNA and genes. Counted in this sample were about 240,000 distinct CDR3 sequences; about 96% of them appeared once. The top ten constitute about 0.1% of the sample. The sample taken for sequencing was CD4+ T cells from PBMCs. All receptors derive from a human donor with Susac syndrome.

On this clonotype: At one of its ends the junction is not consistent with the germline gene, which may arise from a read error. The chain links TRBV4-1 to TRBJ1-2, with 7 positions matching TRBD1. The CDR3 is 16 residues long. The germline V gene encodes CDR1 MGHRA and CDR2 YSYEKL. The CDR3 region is CASSQPRTGTAYGHTF. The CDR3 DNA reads TGCGCCAGCAGCCAACCAAGAACCGGGACAGCCTATGGCCACACCTTC.

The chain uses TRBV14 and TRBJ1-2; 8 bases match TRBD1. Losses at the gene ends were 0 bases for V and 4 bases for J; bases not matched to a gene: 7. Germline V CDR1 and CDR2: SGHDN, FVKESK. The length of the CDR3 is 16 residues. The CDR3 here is CASSQEGTGRFYGYTF. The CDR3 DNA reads TGTGCCAGCAGCCAAGAAGGGACAGGACGATTCTATGGCTACACCTTC.

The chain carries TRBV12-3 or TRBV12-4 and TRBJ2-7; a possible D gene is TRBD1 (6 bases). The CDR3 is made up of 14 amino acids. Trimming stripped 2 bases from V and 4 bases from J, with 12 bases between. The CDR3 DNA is TGTGCCAGCAGTTTAAGGCCAACAGGGTACGAGCAGTACTTC. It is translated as CASSLRPTGYEQYF.